This record concerns one T cell receptor (beta chain) sequence. Its antigen is as yet unknown. CDR3 length equals 17 residues. Trimming removed 1 base at V and 5 bases at J, with 19 bases between. The V gene's germline CDR1 is SGDLS and CDR2 YYNGEE. This sample was taken from a study of cytomegalovirus exposure and HLA in healthy donors. The protocol was immunoSEQ multiplex PCR, while the TCRdb copy is restricted to in-frame clones and leaves out a portion. Counted here are 140,000 or so clones, about nine tenths occurring once; the ten biggest clones make up about 0.7%. Study outcomes and limitations: The study flagged about 160 TCR beta chains as cytomegalovirus-associated.

The sequenced sample was PBMCs. The clonotype was recovered from a man younger than 30 in good health and CMV-seronegative. The chain employs TRBV9 and TRBJ1-5; D gene ambiguous. The DNA for the CDR3 is TGTGCCAGCAGCGTAAGCCTTCTTAATCTGGAGGATCAGCCCCAGCATTTT. This sequence encodes CASSVSLLNLEDQPQHF.